One and the same sample provided the 21 T cell receptor beta chains below, sequenced in a study of cytomegalovirus exposure and HLA in healthy donors. Researchers ran the PCR with 60 Vbeta and 13 Jbeta primers. Sequencing was performed with immunoSEQ multiplex PCR; in TCRdb, only in-frame clones are kept and a portion is missing. Of about 120,000 clones listed, roughly four fifths are singletons. Sequenced input: PBMCs. All receptors come from a young woman in good health and CMV-seronegative.

This rearrangement joins TRBV27 to TRBJ1-5, with 8 bases matching TRBD1. V lost 2 bases, J lost 6 bases, and 9 bases stayed unmatched. The CDR3 has 16 amino acids. Germline loops: CDR1 MNHEY, CDR2 SMNVEV (reference sequence). The CDR3 DNA sequence: TGTGCCAGCAGTTTAACTCAGGGGGCAGGTGGTCAGCCCCAGCATTTT. It codes for CASSLTQGAGGQPQHF.

The sample holds a few counts of this clone. V gene TRBV7-2 combines with J gene TRBJ1-3; 8 bases map to TRBD1. V lost 5 bases, J lost 4 bases, and 4 bases stayed unmatched. Per the germline V gene, CDR1 is SGHTA and CDR2 is FQGNSA. The CDR3 length is 14 residues. CDR3 residues: CASSPWDRGNTIYF. For the CDR3, the DNA is TGTGCCAGCAGCCCCTGGGACAGGGGAAACACCATATATTTT.

V is TRBV6-6 and J is TRBJ1-3; 7 bases align to TRBD1. The CDR3 consists of 16 residues. V was pared by 0 bases and J by 0 bases, with 2 bases of the junction left unmatched. Germline assignment: CDR1 MNHNY and CDR2 SVGAGI (reference sequence). CDR3 region: CASSYSGQVSGNTIYF. The CDR3 nucleotides are TGTGCCAGCAGTTACTCCGGACAGGTCTCTGGAAACACCATATATTTT.

The chain couples TRBV6-5 to TRBJ2-2; TRBD2 might be the D (5 bases). The CDR3 loop spans 14 amino acids. The germline V and J ends were trimmed by 3 bases and 6 bases, with 11 bases remaining between them. CDR1 and CDR2 (germline): MNHEY, SVGAGI. The chain's CDR3 is CASSYVVGAGELFF. The DNA for the CDR3 is TGTGCCAGCAGTTATGTGGTCGGGGCCGGGGAGCTGTTTTTT.

This rearrangement joins TRBV5-1 to TRBJ2-7; 9 nucleotides agree with TRBD1. CDR3 length: 14 residues. In germline, CDR1 is SGHRS, CDR2 YFSETQ. Germline trimming cut 4 bases from V and 4 bases from J; bases unmatched to any gene: 6. The CDR3 sequence: CASSIGTGRYEQYF. CDR3 coding DNA: TGCGCCAGCAGCATAGGGACAGGGAGATACGAGCAGTACTTC.

The CDR3 nucleotides are TGCGCCAGCAGCCGGGGGACAGGCGGTCAGCCCCAGCATTTT. Protein: CASSRGTGGQPQHF. V is TRBV5-1 and J is TRBJ1-5, with 8 bases fitting TRBD1. The CDR3 runs to 14 residues. Germline CDR1 reads SGHRS; CDR2 reads YFSETQ. V lost 4 bases to trimming and J lost 6 bases; unmatched junction nucleotides: 6.

This rearrangement joins TRBV19 to TRBJ1-4; D remains unclear. CDR1 and CDR2 (germline): LNHDA, SQIVND (reference sequence). The CDR3 is 14 amino acids. Trimming stripped 4 bases from V and 4 bases from J, with 10 bases between. CDR3 in amino acids: CASSRSLGNEKLFF. DNA for the CDR3: TGTGCCAGTAGTAGGTCTCTCGGTAATGAAAAACTGTTTTTT.

This chain connects TRBV5-1 to TRBJ2-5; 10 nucleotides agree with TRBD2. The germline V gene encodes CDR1 SGHRS and CDR2 YFSETQ. The CDR3 is made up of 16 amino acids. V was pared by 3 bases and J by 7 bases, with 12 bases of the junction left unmatched. The CDR3 sequence is CASSSSSSGGTGTQYF. CDR3 bases: TGCGCCAGCAGCTCGAGCTCTAGCGGGGGTACGGGGACCCAGTACTTC.

The rearrangement uses TRBV6-1 and TRBJ1-6; no clear D. Germline CDR1 MNHNS, CDR2 SASEGT. This CDR3 region has 15 residues. Trimming took 6 bases from V and 8 from J, leaving 17 bases between them. CDR3 nucleotide sequence: TGTGCCAGCAGCGCTTCGTCAGGCAGAGATTCACCCCTCCACTTT. It specifies CASSASSGRDSPLHF.

In nucleotides, the CDR3 is TGTGCCAGTAGCACCCAGGGACTCTTCAATGAGCAGTTCTTC. Protein sequence: CASSTQGLFNEQFF. This chain links TRBV19 with TRBJ2-1; the D gene is possibly TRBD2 (6 bases). The CDR3 length is 14 residues. Trimming removed 6 bases at V and 6 bases at J, with 15 bases between. Germline CDR1 and CDR2: LNHDA and SQIVND (reference sequence).

The rearrangement joins TRBV28 to TRBJ2-3, with TRBD2 matching over 9 bases. The J segment lost 2 bases and the V segment lost 2 bases, leaving 11 bases of the junction unmatched. The length of the CDR3 is 18 residues. Per germline, CDR1 MDHEN and CDR2 SYDVKM. The CDR3 DNA follows: TGTGCCAGCAGTTTAACCCAGGAAGCGGGGGGAACCACAGATACGCAGTATTTT. As protein: CASSLTQEAGGTTDTQYF.

The rearrangement joins TRBV27 to TRBJ2-1; 16 bases align to TRBD2. The CDR3 totals 16 residues. Germline CDR1 MNHEY, CDR2 SMNVEV (reference sequence). Trimming removed 7 bases from V and 6 bases from J; junction bases left unmatched: 6. CDR3 region: CASTPGLAGGRNEQFF. For the CDR3, the DNA is TGTGCCAGCACCCCGGGACTAGCGGGGGGGCGCAATGAGCAGTTCTTC.

In the case of this clone: Other nucleotide sequences from this sample produce the same CDR3. This rearrangement joins TRBV7-9 to TRBJ1-5; D may be TRBD1 (5 bases). The CDR3 loop spans 14 amino acids. V was clipped by 5 bases and J by 2 bases, with 10 bases between them. Germline CDR1 SEHNR, CDR2 FQNEAQ (reference sequence). Here the CDR3 reads CASSPGGGNQPQHF. CDR3 DNA: TGTGCCAGCAGCCCCGGGGGGGGCAATCAGCCCCAGCATTTT.

The table lists this clone with a count of one. V is TRBV7-9 and J is TRBJ2-5; D remains unclear. V gave up 6 bases and J gave up 4 bases, with 15 bases separating them. The CDR3 is 14 amino acids. Germline V gives CDR1 SEHNR, CDR2 FQNEAQ (reference sequence). The CDR3 region has the DNA TGTGCCAGCAGTCACAACGAAGCGACAGAGACCCAGTACTTC. Its protein product is CASSHNEATETQYF.

This clone has a single count. The sample holds other DNA sequences that translate to the same CDR3. This rearrangement joins TRBV30 to TRBJ1-1; D may be TRBD1 (5 bases). Germline CDR1 reads GTSNPN; CDR2 reads SVGIG (reference sequence). This CDR3 has 11 amino acids. The V and J ends lost 4 bases and 10 bases respectively, with 13 bases between them. The CDR3 reads CAWNSGLLAFF. CDR3 bases: TGTGCCTGGAATTCGGGACTACTAGCTTTCTTT.

The J gene is TRBJ2-1, the V gene TRBV2; D gene unclear. The CDR3 loop spans 16 amino acids. V lost 7 bases to trimming and J lost 4 bases, with 20 bases between them. Germline lookup yields CDR1 SNHLY and CDR2 FYNNEI. Here the CDR3 reads CASIAGYFSPYNEQFF. The CDR3 DNA follows: TGTGCCAGCATCGCCGGTTACTTTTCCCCGTACAATGAGCAGTTCTTC.

The chain combines TRBV5-8 with TRBJ2-6; 9 nucleotides agree with TRBD1. Germline values: CDR1 SGHTS, CDR2 YDEGEE. The CDR3 extends over 19 amino acids. Losses at the gene ends were 3 bases for V and 2 bases for J; bases not matched to a gene: 12. The CDR3 region is CASSSMTGGKRAGANVLTF. CDR3 coding DNA: TGTGCCAGCAGCTCCATGACAGGGGGGAAGCGAGCTGGGGCCAACGTCCTGACTTTC.

Comments on this clone: One junction end disagrees with the germline gene, perhaps due to a read error. This chain joins TRBV11-2 and TRBJ2-4, with D possibly TRBD1 on 6 matching bases. The V gene's germline CDR1 is SGHAT and CDR2 FQNNGV. The length of the CDR3 is 12 residues. The CDR3: CASSAADRNPGF. CDR3 nucleotide sequence: TGTGCCAGCAGCGCAGCAGACAGGAATCCGGGGTTC. The full variable domain, its missing parts supplied by reference TRBV11-2 and TRBJ2-4, is EAGVAQSPRYKIIEKRQSVAFWCNPISGHATLYWYQQILGQGPKLLIQFQNNGVVDDSQLPKDRFSAERLKGVDSTLKIQPAKLEDSAVYLCASSAADRNPGFGAGTRLSVL.

V is TRBV6-4 and J is TRBJ1-4; tentatively, D is TRBD1 (5 bases). This CDR3 contains 16 residues. Germline V CDR1 and CDR2: MRHNA, SNTAGT. V was trimmed by 2 bases and J by 6 bases, leaving 16 bases between them. The CDR3 coding sequence is TGTGCCAGCAGTGACAAGGAAGGGGTAAACGATGAAAAACTGTTTTTT. Translated, it gives CASSDKEGVNDEKLFF.

This clone was picked up one time. The chain links TRBV29-1 to TRBJ2-7; 9 nucleotides match TRBD1. Germline V gene sequence: CDR1 SQVTM, CDR2 ANQGSEA. This CDR3 comprises 16 residues. V trimming: 3 bases; J trimming: 6 bases; junction bases outside the gene matches: 15. Here the CDR3 DNA reads TGCAGCGTTGAGAGAACCGGGACAGGGTTTCGAGGCGAGCAGTACTTC. Translation: CSVERTGTGFRGEQYF.

The V call is TRBV21-1, the J call TRBJ1-5; TRBD1, the table's D call, lacks a check against the DNA. TRBV21-1 corresponds to a pseudogene. This CDR3 comprises 16 residues. CDR3 residues: CAPRGTGQCRNQPQHF. The DNA of the CDR3 is TGTGCCCCCCGGGGGACAGGGCAGTGTCGCAATCAGCCCCAGCATTTT.